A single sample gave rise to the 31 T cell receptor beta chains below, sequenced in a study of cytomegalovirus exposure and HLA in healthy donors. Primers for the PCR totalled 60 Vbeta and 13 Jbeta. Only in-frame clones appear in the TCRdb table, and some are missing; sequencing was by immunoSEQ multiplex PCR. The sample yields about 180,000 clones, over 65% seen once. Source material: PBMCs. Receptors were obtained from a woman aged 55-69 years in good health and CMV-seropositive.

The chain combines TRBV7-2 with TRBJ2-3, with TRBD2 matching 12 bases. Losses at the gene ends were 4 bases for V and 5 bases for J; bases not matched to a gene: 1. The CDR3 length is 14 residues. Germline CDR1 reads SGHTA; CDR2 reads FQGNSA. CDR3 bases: TGTGCCAGCAGCTCGGGACTAGCGGGAGATACGCAGTATTTT. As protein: CASSSGLAGDTQYF.

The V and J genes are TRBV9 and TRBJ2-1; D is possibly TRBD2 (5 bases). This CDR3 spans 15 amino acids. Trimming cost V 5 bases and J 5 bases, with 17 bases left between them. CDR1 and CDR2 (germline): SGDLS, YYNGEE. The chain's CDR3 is CASRGSAVGNNEQFF. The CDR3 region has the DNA TGTGCCAGCAGGGGTTCAGCGGTTGGGAACAATGAGCAGTTCTTC.

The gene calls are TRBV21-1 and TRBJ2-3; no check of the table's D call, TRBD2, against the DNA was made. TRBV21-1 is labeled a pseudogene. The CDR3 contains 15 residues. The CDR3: CASSYPSRGTDTQYF. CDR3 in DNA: TGTGCCAGCAGCTATCCGAGCCGAGGGACAGATACGCAGTATTTT.

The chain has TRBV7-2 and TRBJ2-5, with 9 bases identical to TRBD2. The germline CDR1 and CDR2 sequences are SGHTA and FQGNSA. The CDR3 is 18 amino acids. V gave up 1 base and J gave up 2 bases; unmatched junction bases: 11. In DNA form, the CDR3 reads TGTGCCAGCAGCTTAGTGGCTAGCGGGACCCGCCTTCAAGAGACCCAGTACTTC. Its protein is CASSLVASGTRLQETQYF.

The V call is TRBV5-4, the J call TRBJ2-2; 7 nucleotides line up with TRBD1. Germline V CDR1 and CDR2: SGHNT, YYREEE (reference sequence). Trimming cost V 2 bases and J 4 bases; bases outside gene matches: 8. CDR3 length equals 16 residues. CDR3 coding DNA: TGTGCCAGCAGCTTACCGGGACAGATAATCACCGGGGAGCTGTTTTTT. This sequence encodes CASSLPGQIITGELFF. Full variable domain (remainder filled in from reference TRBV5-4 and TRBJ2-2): ETGVTQSPTHLIKTRGQQVTLRCSSQSGHNTVSWYQQALGQGPQFIFQYYREEENGRGNFPPRFSGLQFPNYSSELNVNALELDDSALYLCASSLPGQIITGELFFGEGSRLTVL.

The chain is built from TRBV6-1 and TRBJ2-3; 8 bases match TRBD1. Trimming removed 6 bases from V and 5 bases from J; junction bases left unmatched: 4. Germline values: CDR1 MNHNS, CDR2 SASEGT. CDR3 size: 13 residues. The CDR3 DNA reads TGTGCCAGCAGCTTAACAGGGGGAGATACGCAGTATTTT. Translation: CASSLTGGDTQYF.

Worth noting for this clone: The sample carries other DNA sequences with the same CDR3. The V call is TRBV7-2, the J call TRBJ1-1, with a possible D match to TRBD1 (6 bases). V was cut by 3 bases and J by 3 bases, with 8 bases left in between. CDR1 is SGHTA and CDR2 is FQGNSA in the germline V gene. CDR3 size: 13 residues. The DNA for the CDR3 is TGTGCCAGCAGCTTGACAGGCTACACTGAAGCTTTCTTT. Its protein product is CASSLTGYTEAFF.

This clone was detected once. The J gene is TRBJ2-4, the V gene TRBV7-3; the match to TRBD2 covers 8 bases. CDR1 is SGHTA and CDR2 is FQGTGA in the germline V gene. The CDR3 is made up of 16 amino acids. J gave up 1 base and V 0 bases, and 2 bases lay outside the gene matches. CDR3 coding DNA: TGTGCCAGCAGCTTAACGTCTAGCGGGGCCAAAAACATTCAGTACTTC. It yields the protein CASSLTSSGAKNIQYF.

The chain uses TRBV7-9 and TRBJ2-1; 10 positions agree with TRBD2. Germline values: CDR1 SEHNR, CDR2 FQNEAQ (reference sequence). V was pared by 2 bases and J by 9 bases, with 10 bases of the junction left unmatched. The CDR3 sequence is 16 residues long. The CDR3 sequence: CASSLWAAGGPGEQFF. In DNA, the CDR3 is TGTGCCAGCAGCTTATGGGCAGCGGGAGGGCCGGGTGAGCAGTTCTTC.

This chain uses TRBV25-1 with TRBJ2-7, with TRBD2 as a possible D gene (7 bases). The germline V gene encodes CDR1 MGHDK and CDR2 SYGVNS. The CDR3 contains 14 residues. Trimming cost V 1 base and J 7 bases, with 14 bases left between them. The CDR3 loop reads CASSESWGGQEQYF. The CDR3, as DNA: TGTGCCAGCAGTGAATCGTGGGGGGGCCAGGAGCAGTACTTC.

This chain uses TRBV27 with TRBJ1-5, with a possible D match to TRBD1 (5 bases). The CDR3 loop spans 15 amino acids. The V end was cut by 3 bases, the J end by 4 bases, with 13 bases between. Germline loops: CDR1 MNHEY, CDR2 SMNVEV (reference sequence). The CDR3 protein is CASSLAGLRNQPQHF. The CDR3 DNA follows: TGTGCCAGCAGTTTGGCGGGGCTCAGGAATCAGCCCCAGCATTTT.

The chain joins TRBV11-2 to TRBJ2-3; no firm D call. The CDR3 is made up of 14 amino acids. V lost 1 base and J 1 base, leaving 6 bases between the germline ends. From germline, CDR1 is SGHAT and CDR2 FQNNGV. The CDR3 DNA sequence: TGTGCCAGCAGCTTAGCCCTTGGCACAGATACGCAGTATTTT. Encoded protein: CASSLALGTDTQYF.

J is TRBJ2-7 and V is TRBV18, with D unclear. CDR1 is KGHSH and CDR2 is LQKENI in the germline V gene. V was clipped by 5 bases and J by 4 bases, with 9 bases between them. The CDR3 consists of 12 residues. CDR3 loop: CASSESGYEQYF. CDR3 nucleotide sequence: TGTGCCAGCTCAGAATCGGGTTACGAGCAGTACTTC.

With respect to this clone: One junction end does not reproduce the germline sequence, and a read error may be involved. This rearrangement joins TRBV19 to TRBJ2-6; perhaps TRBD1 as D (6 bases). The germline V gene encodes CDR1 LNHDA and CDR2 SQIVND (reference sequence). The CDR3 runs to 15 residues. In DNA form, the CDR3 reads TGTGCCAGTAGCCCCTACACGTCAGGGGCCAACGGCCTGACTTTC. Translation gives CASSPYTSGANGLTF.

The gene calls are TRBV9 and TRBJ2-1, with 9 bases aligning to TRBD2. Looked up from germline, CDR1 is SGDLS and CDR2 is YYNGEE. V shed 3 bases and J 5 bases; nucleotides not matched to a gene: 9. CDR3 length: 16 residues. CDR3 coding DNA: TGTGCCAGCAGCGGATCCGGGACTAGCATAAACAATGAGCAGTTCTTC. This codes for CASSGSGTSINNEQFF. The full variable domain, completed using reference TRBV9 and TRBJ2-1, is DSGVTQTPKHLITATGQRVTLRCSPRSGDLSVYWYQQSLDQGLQFLIQYYNGEERAKGNILERFSAQQFPDLHSELNLSSLELGDSALYFCASSGSGTSINNEQFFGPGTRLTVL.

Here the CDR3 DNA reads TGCGCCAGCAGCCCGGCCAGGGGGCCTGACAATCAGCCCCAGCATTTT. Protein sequence: CASSPARGPDNQPQHF. The gene calls are TRBV4-1 and TRBJ1-5; 8 nucleotides align to TRBD1. The trim removed 4 bases at V and 3 bases at J, leaving 8 bases unmatched. Germline lookup yields CDR1 MGHRA and CDR2 YSYEKL. The CDR3 contains 16 residues.

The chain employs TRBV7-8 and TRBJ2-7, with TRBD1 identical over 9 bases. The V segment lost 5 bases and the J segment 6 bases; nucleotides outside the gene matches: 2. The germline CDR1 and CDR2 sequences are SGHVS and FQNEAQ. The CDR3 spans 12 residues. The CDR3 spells CASSPDRGEQYF. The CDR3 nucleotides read TGTGCCAGCAGCCCGGACAGGGGCGAGCAGTACTTC.

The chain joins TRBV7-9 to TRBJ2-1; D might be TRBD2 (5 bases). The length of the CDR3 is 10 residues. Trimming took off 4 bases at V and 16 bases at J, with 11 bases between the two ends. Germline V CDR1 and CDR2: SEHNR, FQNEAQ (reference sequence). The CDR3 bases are TGTGCCAGCAGCTACGGGGATGGATTCTTC. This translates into CASSYGDGFF.

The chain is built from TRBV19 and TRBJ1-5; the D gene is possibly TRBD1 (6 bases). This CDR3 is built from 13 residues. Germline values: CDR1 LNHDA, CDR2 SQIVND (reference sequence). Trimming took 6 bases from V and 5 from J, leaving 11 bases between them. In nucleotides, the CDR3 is TGTGCCAGTAGCCAAGGACAGCATCAGCCCCAGCATTTT. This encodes CASSQGQHQPQHF.

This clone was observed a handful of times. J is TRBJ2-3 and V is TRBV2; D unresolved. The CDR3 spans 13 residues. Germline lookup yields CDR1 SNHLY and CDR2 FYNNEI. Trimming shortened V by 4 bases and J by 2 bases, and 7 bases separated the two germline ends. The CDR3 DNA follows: TGTGCCAGCAGTGCTGAGTACACAGATACGCAGTATTTT. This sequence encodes CASSAEYTDTQYF.

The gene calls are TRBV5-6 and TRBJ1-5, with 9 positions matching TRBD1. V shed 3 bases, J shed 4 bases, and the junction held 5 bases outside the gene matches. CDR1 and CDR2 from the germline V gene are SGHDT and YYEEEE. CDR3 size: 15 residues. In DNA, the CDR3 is TGTGCCAGCAGCTACAGGGGGCTAGGGAATCAGCCCCAGCATTTT. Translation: CASSYRGLGNQPQHF.

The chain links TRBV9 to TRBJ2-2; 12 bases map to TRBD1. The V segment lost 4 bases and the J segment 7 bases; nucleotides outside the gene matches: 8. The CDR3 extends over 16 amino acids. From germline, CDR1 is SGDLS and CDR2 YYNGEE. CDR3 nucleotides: TGTGCCAGCAGCCCAGGGGACAGGGGGCCGGGCGGGGAGCTGTTTTTT. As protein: CASSPGDRGPGGELFF.

The CDR3 region is CASNPGQEYTEAFF. The CDR3 DNA reads as TGTGCCAGCAACCCGGGACAGGAATACACTGAAGCTTTCTTT. This sequence joins TRBV28 and TRBJ1-1; 8 positions agree with TRBD1. Looked up from germline, CDR1 is MDHEN and CDR2 is SYDVKM. J gave up 3 bases and V 7 bases, and 7 bases lay outside the gene matches. CDR3 length equals 14 residues.

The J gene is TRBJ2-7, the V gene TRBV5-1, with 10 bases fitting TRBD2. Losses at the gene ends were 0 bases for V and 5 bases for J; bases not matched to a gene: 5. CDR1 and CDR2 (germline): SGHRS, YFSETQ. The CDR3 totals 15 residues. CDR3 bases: TGCGCCAGCAGCTTGGAAGGGACTAGCGTCCACGAGCAGTACTTC. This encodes CASSLEGTSVHEQYF.

CDR3 sequence (DNA): TGTGCCATCAGTGAAAGCAGGGAGGGTGGCTACACCTTC. It encodes CAISESREGGYTF. V and J are TRBV10-3 and TRBJ1-2, with D maybe TRBD1 (5 bases). Germline V gene sequence: CDR1 ENHRY, CDR2 SYGVKD. Trimming stripped 3 bases from V and 7 bases from J, with 12 bases between. This CDR3 is built from 13 residues.

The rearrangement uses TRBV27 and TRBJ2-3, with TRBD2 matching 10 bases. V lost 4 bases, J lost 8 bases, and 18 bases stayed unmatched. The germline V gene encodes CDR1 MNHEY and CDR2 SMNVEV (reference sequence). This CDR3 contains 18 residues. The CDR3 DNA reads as TGTGCCAGCAGTTATACTAGCGGGATTTTTTTGGGCAGAGTTACGCAGTATTTT. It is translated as CASSYTSGIFLGRVTQYF.

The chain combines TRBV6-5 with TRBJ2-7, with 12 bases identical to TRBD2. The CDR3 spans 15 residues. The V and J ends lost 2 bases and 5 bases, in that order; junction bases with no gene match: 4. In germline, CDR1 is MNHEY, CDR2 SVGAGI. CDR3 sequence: CASSYGRLAGDEQYF. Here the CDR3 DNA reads TGTGCCAGCAGTTACGGAAGACTAGCGGGAGACGAGCAGTACTTC.

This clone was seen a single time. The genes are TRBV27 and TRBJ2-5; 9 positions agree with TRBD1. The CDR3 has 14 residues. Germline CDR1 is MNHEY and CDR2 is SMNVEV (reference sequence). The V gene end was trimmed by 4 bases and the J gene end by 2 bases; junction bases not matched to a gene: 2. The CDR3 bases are TGTGCCAGCAGTTATGACAGGGGGCAAGAGACCCAGTACTTC. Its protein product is CASSYDRGQETQYF.

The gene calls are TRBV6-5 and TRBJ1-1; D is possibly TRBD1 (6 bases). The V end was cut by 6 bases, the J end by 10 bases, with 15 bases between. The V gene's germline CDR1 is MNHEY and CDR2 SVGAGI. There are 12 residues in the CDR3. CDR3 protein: CASRKTGSRAFF. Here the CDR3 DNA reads TGTGCCAGCAGAAAAACAGGGTCGCGAGCTTTCTTT.

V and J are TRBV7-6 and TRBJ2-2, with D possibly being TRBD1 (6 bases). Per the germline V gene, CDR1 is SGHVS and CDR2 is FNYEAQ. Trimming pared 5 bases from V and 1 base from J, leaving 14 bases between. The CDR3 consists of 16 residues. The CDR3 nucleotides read TGTGCCAGCAGCGTAGTAGGGGGAAGGAACACCGGGGAGCTGTTTTTT. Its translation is CASSVVGGRNTGELFF.

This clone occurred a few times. CDR3 in DNA: TGTGCCAGCAGCTTGGTGGGGACAGCGTGTTCACCCCTCCACTTT. Protein sequence: CASSLVGTACSPLHF. V usage is TRBV5-6 and J usage is TRBJ1-6, with 7 bases matching TRBD1. The CDR3 sequence is 15 residues long. CDR1 is SGHDT, CDR2 YYEEEE, per germline. V lost 0 bases to trimming and J lost 9 bases; unmatched junction nucleotides: 6.